This T cell receptor beta chain was found in a study of cytomegalovirus exposure and HLA in healthy donors. Study-level findings and limits: Rare sequences made up most TCRs, while some public TCRs were found in many donors. A later analysis by the authors found several of the most significant clusters apparently linked to common viral pathogens.

With regard to this clone: Antigen unknown.

The CDR3 has 14 amino acids. The V gene lost 7 bases and the J gene lost 4 bases, with 14 bases spanning the gap. Germline-derived CDR1 and CDR2 are MNHEY and SVGAGI. A multiplex PCR was run with 60 Vbeta primers and 13 Jbeta primers. Some clones are missing from TCRdb's copy, which holds only in-frame ones; the method was immunoSEQ multiplex PCR. The sample shows under 200,000 clones, 65% to 85% of them seen only once. Sequenced material: PBMCs. The chain carries TRBV6-5 and TRBJ2-1; D may be TRBD1 (6 bases). The TCR sequence derives from a man in his 60s in good health and CMV-seronegative. CDR3 sequence reads: CASNPTGQYNEQFF. The CDR3 coding sequence is TGTGCCAGCAACCCGACAGGACAATACAATGAGCAGTTCTTC.